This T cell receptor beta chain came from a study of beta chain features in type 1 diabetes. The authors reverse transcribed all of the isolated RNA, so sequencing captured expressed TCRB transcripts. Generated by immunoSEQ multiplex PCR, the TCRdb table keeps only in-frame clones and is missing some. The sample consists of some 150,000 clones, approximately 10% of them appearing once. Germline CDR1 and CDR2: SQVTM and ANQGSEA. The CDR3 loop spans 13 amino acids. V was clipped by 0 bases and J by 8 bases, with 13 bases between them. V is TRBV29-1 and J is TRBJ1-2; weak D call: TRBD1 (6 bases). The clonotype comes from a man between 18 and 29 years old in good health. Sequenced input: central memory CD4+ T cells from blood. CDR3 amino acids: CSVEEVRGTGYTF. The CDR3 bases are TGCAGCGTTGAAGAAGTACGGGGGACAGGCTACACCTTC.